These 15 T cell receptor beta chains were all obtained from the same sample, sequenced in a study of blood T cell repertoires in COVID-19. Only in-frame clones appear in the TCRdb table, and some are missing; sequencing was by immunoSEQ multiplex PCR. The sample includes some 170,000 clones, approximately 90% of them seen just once. Sequencing was carried out using peripheral blood. The origin of the receptors is a woman between 65 and 79 years old with COVID-19, enrolled during active disease.

The genes are TRBV28 and TRBJ2-4, with D hard to call. Germline-derived CDR1 and CDR2 are MDHEN and SYDVKM. This CDR3 contains 16 residues. Trimming pared 2 bases from V and 1 base from J, leaving 12 bases between. The DNA of the CDR3 is TGTGCCAGCAGTTTAGCGGAATTATTGGCCAAAAACATTCAGTACTTC. It translates to CASSLAELLAKNIQYF. Full variable domain (outside the CDR3, taken from reference TRBV28 and TRBJ2-4): DVKVTQSSRYLVKRTGEKVFLECVQDMDHENMFWYRQDPGLGLRLIYFSYDVKMKEKGDIPEGYSVSREKKERFSLILESASTNQTSMYLCASSLAELLAKNIQYFGAGTRLSVL.

Concerning this clone itself: The junction shows a germline mismatch at one end, possibly a read error. CDR3 sequence reads: CAGSPWDSQETQYF. The CDR3 DNA follows: TGTGCCGGCAGTCCATGGGACAGCCAAGAGACCCAGTACTTC. The J gene is TRBJ2-5, the V gene TRBV6-5, with 7 nucleotides matching TRBD1. CDR1 MNHEY and CDR2 SVGAGI come from the germline V gene. This CDR3 has 14 residues.

V gene TRBV4-1 combines with J gene TRBJ2-5, with 13 nucleotides matching TRBD2. CDR3 size: 18 residues. CDR1 and CDR2 from the germline V gene are MGHRA and YSYEKL. After removal of 1 base from V and 5 bases from J, the junction contained 10 bases not matched to a gene. CDR3 sequence: CASSQAGGTSGMGETQYF. CDR3 DNA: TGCGCCAGCAGCCAAGCTGGGGGGACTAGCGGGATGGGTGAGACCCAGTACTTC.

This clone has more than one count but fewer than ten. The CDR3 here is CASRPGTLLSGANVLTF. For the CDR3, the DNA is TGCGCCAGCAGACCCGGGACTCTCCTGAGTGGGGCCAACGTCCTGACTTTC. The genes are TRBV10-2 and TRBJ2-6; D is possibly TRBD2 (6 bases). Germline CDR1 is WSHSY and CDR2 is SAAADI. The CDR3 totals 17 residues. V was shortened by 6 bases and J by 3 bases, with 18 bases between the two germline ends.

The V and J genes are TRBV12-3 or TRBV12-4 and TRBJ1-5; D is uncertain. This CDR3 region has 11 residues. V lost 4 bases and J 12 bases, leaving 10 bases between the germline ends. CDR3 amino acids: CASSYSRVQHF. The DNA for the CDR3 is TGTGCCAGCAGTTATTCCCGCGTCCAGCATTTT.

J is TRBJ2-7 and V is TRBV28; D not certain. With 2 bases removed from V and 2 bases from J, the gap between germline ends came to 7 bases. Germline V gives CDR1 MDHEN, CDR2 SYDVKM. The CDR3 spans 13 residues. DNA of the CDR3: TGTGCCAGCAGTTTAGGAGTCACCTACGAGCAGTACTTC. Encoded protein: CASSLGVTYEQYF.

The rearrangement links TRBV10-3 to TRBJ2-7, with TRBD1 identical over 7 bases. Germline V CDR1 and CDR2: ENHRY, SYGVKD. This CDR3 region has 12 residues. V shed 10 bases and J 4 bases; nucleotides not matched to a gene: 7. CDR3 sequence reads: CASRQGSYEQYF. The CDR3 nucleotides are TGTGCCAGCCGACAGGGAAGTTACGAGCAGTACTTC.

This chain links TRBV7-8 with TRBJ2-1; D is perhaps TRBD1 (5 bases). CDR1 is SGHVS and CDR2 is FQNEAQ in the germline V gene. The CDR3 is 18 residues long. V lost 4 bases, J lost 2 bases, and 21 bases lay in between. In nucleotides, the CDR3 is TGTGCCAGCAGCTCACGAAGGGTGGCCAGGGTCACCTACAATGAGCAGTTCTTC. This translates into CASSSRRVARVTYNEQFF.

This clone was counted once. The chain carries TRBV20-1 and TRBJ2-1; D unclear. The CDR3 runs to 11 residues. Trimming left V 6 bases short and J 2 bases short, with 5 bases between. Germline V gene lookup returns CDR1 DFQATT and CDR2 SNEGSKA (reference sequence). CDR3 DNA sequence: TGCAGTGCCCCGGCCTACAATGAGCAGTTCTTC. Translating gives CSAPAYNEQFF.

The J gene is TRBJ2-7, the V gene TRBV5-6; 10 positions agree with TRBD2. The CDR3 consists of 15 residues. The J segment lost 2 bases and the V segment lost 4 bases, leaving 6 bases of the junction unmatched. Germline CDR1 is SGHDT and CDR2 is YYEEEE. The CDR3 DNA reads as TGTGCCAGCAGCCTGAGGACTAGCGGAGCCTACGAGCAGTACTTC. Its protein product is CASSLRTSGAYEQYF.

This sequence joins TRBV3-1 (or the pseudogene TRBV3-2) and TRBJ1-5; 7 bases line up with TRBD1. Germline V gene data show CDR1 as LGHDT and CDR2 as YNNKEL (reference sequence). This CDR3 region has 15 residues. J gave up 9 bases and V 0 bases, and 8 bases lay outside the gene matches. The CDR3 sequence is CASSQDRQRGPPQHF. CDR3 bases: TGTGCCAGCAGCCAAGATCGACAGAGGGGGCCGCCCCAGCATTTT.

The chain joins TRBV24-1 to TRBJ1-1, with a tentative D call TRBD1 (5 bases). CDR1 and CDR2 (germline): KGHDR, SFDVKD. The CDR3 has 14 residues. Trimming took 5 bases from V and 7 from J, leaving 16 bases between them. The DNA for the CDR3 is TGTGCCACCAGTGGCAGCAGGGTACCCTTTGAAGCTTTCTTT. It codes for CATSGSRVPFEAFF.

J is TRBJ2-7 and V is TRBV28; 12 bases align to TRBD2. The CDR3 is made up of 18 amino acids. J was trimmed by 5 bases and V by 1 base; bases with no gene match: 12. In germline, CDR1 is MDHEN, CDR2 SYDVKM. This CDR3 is CASSLFPATSGSGNEQYF. The CDR3 DNA reads as TGTGCCAGCAGTTTATTCCCCGCGACTAGCGGGAGTGGCAACGAGCAGTACTTC.

The J gene is TRBJ2-2, the V gene TRBV7-3, with D hard to call. In germline, CDR1 is SGHTA, CDR2 FQGTGA. Trimming pared 0 bases from V and 2 bases from J, leaving 4 bases between. The CDR3 has 14 residues. CDR3 amino acids: CASSLTSNTGELFF. As DNA, the CDR3 is TGTGCCAGCAGCTTAACGTCTAACACCGGGGAGCTGTTTTTT.

A few counts support this clone. The V and J genes are TRBV28 and TRBJ2-7, with 12 bases lining up with TRBD2. V gave up 0 bases and J gave up 6 bases; unmatched junction bases: 9. Germline V CDR1 and CDR2: MDHEN, SYDVKM. The CDR3 extends over 17 amino acids. The CDR3 sequence is CASSLWTLAGGPGEQYF. The CDR3 DNA reads as TGTGCCAGCAGTTTATGGACTCTAGCGGGAGGGCCGGGCGAGCAGTACTTC.